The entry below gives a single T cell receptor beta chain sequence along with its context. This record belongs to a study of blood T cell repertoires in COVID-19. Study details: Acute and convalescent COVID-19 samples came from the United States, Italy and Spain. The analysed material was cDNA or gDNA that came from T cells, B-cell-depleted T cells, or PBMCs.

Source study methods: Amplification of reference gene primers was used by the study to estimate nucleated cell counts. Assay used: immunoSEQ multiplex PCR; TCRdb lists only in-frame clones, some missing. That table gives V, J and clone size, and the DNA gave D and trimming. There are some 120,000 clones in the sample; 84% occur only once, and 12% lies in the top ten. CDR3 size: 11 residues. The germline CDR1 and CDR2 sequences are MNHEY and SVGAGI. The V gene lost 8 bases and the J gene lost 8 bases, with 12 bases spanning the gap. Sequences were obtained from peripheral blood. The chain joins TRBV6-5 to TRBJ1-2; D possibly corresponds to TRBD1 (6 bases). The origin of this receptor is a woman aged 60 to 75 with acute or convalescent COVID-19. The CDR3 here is CASGGTMGYTF. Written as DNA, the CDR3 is TGTGCCAGCGGGGGCACAATGGGCTACACCTTC.